This record looks at one T cell receptor (beta chain) sequence and its context. The repertoire was sequenced with immunoSEQ multiplex PCR; TCRdb's copy has only in-frame clones and lacks some. The sample consists of 100,000 to 150,000 clones, about 91% of them appearing once. The sample is drawn from a study of control samples from healthy donors and cancer patients. CDR1 and CDR2 (germline): LNHDA, SQIVND (reference sequence). This CDR3 comprises 12 residues. V shed 1 base and J shed 5 bases, with 6 bases lying between them. This chain joins TRBV19 and TRBJ2-7, with D hard to call. This clonotype was sampled from a man younger than 30 in good health. Sequenced material: blood. The CDR3 is CASSIGENEQYF. For the CDR3, the DNA is TGTGCCAGTAGTATAGGGGAAAACGAGCAGTACTTC.